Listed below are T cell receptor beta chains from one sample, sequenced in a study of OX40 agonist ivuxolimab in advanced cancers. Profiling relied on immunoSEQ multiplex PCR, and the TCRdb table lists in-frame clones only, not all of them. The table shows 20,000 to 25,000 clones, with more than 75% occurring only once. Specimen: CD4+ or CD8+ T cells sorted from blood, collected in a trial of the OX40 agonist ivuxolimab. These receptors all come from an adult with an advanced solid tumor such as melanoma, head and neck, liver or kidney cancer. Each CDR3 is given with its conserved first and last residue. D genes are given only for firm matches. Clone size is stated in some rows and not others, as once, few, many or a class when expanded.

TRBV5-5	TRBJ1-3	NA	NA	TGTGCCAGCAGCTTGGGGCCGGGTGGAAACACCATATATTTT	CASSLGPGGNTIYF
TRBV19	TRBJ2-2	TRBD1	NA	TGTGCCACCTGGGACAGAAACACCGGGGAGCTGTTTTTT	CATWDRNTGELFF
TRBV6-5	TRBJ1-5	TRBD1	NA	TGTGCCAGCAAAGGGGGCGCGGATCAGCCCCAGCATTTT	CASKGGADQPQHF
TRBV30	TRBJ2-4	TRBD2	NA	TGTGCCTGGAGCGTCACCGGGGGGGGAAACATTCAGTACTTC	CAWSVTGGGNIQYF
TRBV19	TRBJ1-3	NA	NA	TGTGCCAGTAGTGAGATGAACTCTGGAAACACCATATATTTT	CASSEMNSGNTIYF
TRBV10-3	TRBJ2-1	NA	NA	TGTGCCATCAGCCCTCGAGGGTTGGACAATGAGCAGTTCTTC	CAISPRGLDNEQFF
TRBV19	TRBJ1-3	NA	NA	TGTGCCAGTAGTATAGTACCGCTCTCTGGAAACACCATATATTTT	CASSIVPLSGNTIYF
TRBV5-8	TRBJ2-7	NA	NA	TGTGCCAGCAGCTTGGCCCCGGGACAAATCTACGAGCAGTACTTC	CASSLAPGQIYEQYF
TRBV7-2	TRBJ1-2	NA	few	TGTGCCAGCAGCCCCGGACAGACCCTGGGTGGCTACACCTTC	CASSPGQTLGGYTF
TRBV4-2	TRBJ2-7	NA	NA	TGTGCCAGCAGCCAAGAGGGGGAGCAGTACTTC	CASSQEGEQYF
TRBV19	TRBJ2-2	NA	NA	TGTGCCAGTAGCCAACAGCACCAGCGCGGCCTCACCGGGGAGCTGTTTTTT	CASSQQHQRGLTGELFF
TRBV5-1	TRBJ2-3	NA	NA	TGCGCCAGCAGCTTGGTAGGGACCCGTAGGGATACGCAGTATTTT	CASSLVGTRRDTQYF
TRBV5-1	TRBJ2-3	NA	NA	TGCGCCAGCAGCTTGGAAGGGGATGGGGCCACAGATACGCAGTATTTT	CASSLEGDGATDTQYF
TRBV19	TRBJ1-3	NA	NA	TGTGCCAGTAGGCCCCAATCCGACTCTGGAAACACCATATATTTT	CASRPQSDSGNTIYF
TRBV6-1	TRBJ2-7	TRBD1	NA	TGTGCCAGCAGTAATAAGGACAGGGCAGGCGAGCAGTACTTC	CASSNKDRAGEQYF
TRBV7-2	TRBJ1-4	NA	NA	TGTGCCAGCAGCCGGACGCTTGAAAAACTGTTTTTT	CASSRTLEKLFF
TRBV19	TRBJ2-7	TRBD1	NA	TGTGCCAGTAGTGTATCGACAGGGCCCACCTACGAGCAGTACTTC	CASSVSTGPTYEQYF
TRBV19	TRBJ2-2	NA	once	TGTGCCAGTAGTACCTGGGGGGAGCTGTTTTTT	CASSTWGELFF